Following are 8 T cell receptor beta chains from one sample sequenced in a study of T-cell reconstitution after alpha-beta-depleted transplantation in children. TCRbeta library preparation incorporated unique molecular identifiers. MiXCR, run by TCRdb on the PCR reads, gives a single entry per CDR3 protein. This sample has approximately 15,000 distinct CDR3 sequences, with about 5% found just once. Source: PBMCs, taken before TCRalphabeta/CD19-depleted stem cell transplant. The receptors stem from a boy aged 5-17 years with acute lymphoblastic leukemia, due to receive a stem cell transplant.

This clonotype was seen more than once but under ten times. This chain joins TRBV5-4 and TRBJ2-2, with 7 bases aligning to TRBD2. The CDR3 consists of 16 residues. V was clipped by 0 bases and J by 6 bases; unmatched bases: 8. Looked up from germline, CDR1 is SGHNT and CDR2 is YYREEE (reference sequence). The CDR3 reads CASSLGPSGEAGELFF. DNA for the CDR3: TGTGCCAGCAGCTTGGGACCTAGCGGAGAGGCCGGGGAGCTGTTTTTT.

The J gene is TRBJ1-1, the V gene TRBV6-2 or TRBV6-3, with 9 nucleotides matching TRBD1. CDR3 length equals 16 residues. Germline loops: CDR1 MNHEY, CDR2 SVGEGT. Germline trimming cut 4 bases from V and 0 bases from J; bases unmatched to any gene: 6. Written as DNA, the CDR3 is TGTGCCAGCAGTTCCCCCGGGACAGGGATGAACACTGAAGCTTTCTTT. Translation: CASSSPGTGMNTEAFF.

This clonotype has at least ten counts. The V and J genes are TRBV20-1 and TRBJ1-4; D call uncertain. V gave up 0 bases and J gave up 8 bases, with 13 bases separating them. CDR3 length equals 14 residues. CDR1 is DFQATT, CDR2 SNEGSKA, per germline (reference sequence). As DNA, the CDR3 is TGCAGTGCTAGAGATCAAGGCTGGGCAGAAAAACTGTTTTTT. This sequence encodes CSARDQGWAEKLFF.

The DNA for the CDR3 is TGTGCCATCGGCCCTGTGGGGACAGGGCTTTCCGAGCAGTACTTC. This translates into CAIGPVGTGLSEQYF. The rearrangement uses TRBV5-4 and TRBJ2-7, with 9 bases fitting TRBD1. The trim removed 9 bases at V and 6 bases at J, leaving 16 bases unmatched. This CDR3 comprises 15 residues. CDR1 and CDR2 (germline): SGHNT, YYREEE (reference sequence).

This clonotype was recorded at least ten times. The V gene is TRBV11-2, the J gene TRBJ1-2; no firm D call. Germline values: CDR1 SGHAT, CDR2 FQNNGV. V lost 2 bases and J 3 bases, leaving 16 bases between the germline ends. This CDR3 is built from 16 residues. The CDR3 spells CASSLSLIGNHYGYTF. The CDR3 DNA reads TGTGCCAGCAGCTTATCTCTTATAGGGAACCACTATGGCTACACCTTC. The variable domain in full, with the rest retrieved from reference TRBV11-2 and TRBJ1-2, is EAGVAQSPRYKIIEKRQSVAFWCNPISGHATLYWYQQILGQGPKLLIQFQNNGVVDDSQLPKDRFSAERLKGVDSTLKIQPAKLEDSAVYLCASSLSLIGNHYGYTFGSGTRLTVV.

This clonotype occurred many times. V gene TRBV20-1 combines with J gene TRBJ1-4, with 7 bases aligning to TRBD1. Germline V gene lookup returns CDR1 DFQATT and CDR2 SNEGSKA (reference sequence). V lost 1 base, J lost 8 bases, and 10 bases stayed unmatched. The CDR3 spans 15 residues. Here the CDR3 reads CSARGSTGMGEKLFF. The CDR3 coding sequence is TGCAGTGCTAGAGGATCGACAGGGATGGGGGAAAAACTGTTTTTT.

At least ten counts were recorded for this clonotype. The genes are TRBV2 and TRBJ1-1; D call uncertain. The CDR3 contains 15 residues. Trimming stripped 0 bases from V and 0 bases from J, with 8 bases between. From germline, CDR1 is SNHLY and CDR2 FYNNEI. The CDR3 sequence: CASSEATGMNTEAFF. CDR3 DNA: TGTGCCAGCAGTGAAGCTACCGGGATGAACACTGAAGCTTTCTTT.

This clonotype was counted many times. This rearrangement joins TRBV6-6 to TRBJ1-5; possibly TRBD1 for D (5 bases). V lost 2 bases and J lost 6, with 8 bases in between. The V gene's germline CDR1 is MNHNY and CDR2 SVGAGI (reference sequence). CDR3 length: 13 residues. CDR3: CASSYDQGQPQHF. The CDR3 coding sequence is TGTGCCAGCAGTTACGATCAGGGTCAGCCCCAGCATTTT.